This T cell receptor beta chain was sequenced in a study of blood T cell repertoires in COVID-19. At the level of the study: The origin of the acute and convalescent COVID-19 samples was the United States, Italy and Spain. Sources were T cells, B-cell-depleted T cells, or PBMCs; the material itself was cDNA or gDNA.

Original processing methods: Amplification of reference gene primers was used by the study to estimate nucleated cell counts. This table comes from immunoSEQ multiplex PCR, and its TCRdb copy is limited to in-frame clones, with some not included. Clonal size and the V and J genes are those of that table, whereas D and trimming came from the DNA. The sample has 75,000 to 85,000 clones; 85% are singletons. In its sample, this clone was seen once. Sample: peripheral blood. This clonotype was obtained from a man in his 60s with COVID-19, enrolled during active disease.

The CDR3 nucleotides are TGCGCCAGCAGCTTGGACGGCGGGGACTCCTACGAGCAGTACTTC. The encoded protein is CASSLDGGDSYEQYF. This sequence joins TRBV5-1 and TRBJ2-7, with D maybe TRBD2 (6 bases). The CDR3 covers 15 residues. Trimming stripped 0 bases from V and 0 bases from J, with 10 bases between. Germline V gene data show CDR1 as SGHRS and CDR2 as YFSETQ. Drawing the rest from reference TRBV5-1 and TRBJ2-7, the complete variable domain is KAGVTQTPRYLIKTRGQQVTLSCSPISGHRSVSWYQQTPGQGLQFLFEYFSETQRNKGNFPGRFSGRQFSNSRSEMNVSTLELGDSALYLCASSLDGGDSYEQYFGPGTRLTVT.